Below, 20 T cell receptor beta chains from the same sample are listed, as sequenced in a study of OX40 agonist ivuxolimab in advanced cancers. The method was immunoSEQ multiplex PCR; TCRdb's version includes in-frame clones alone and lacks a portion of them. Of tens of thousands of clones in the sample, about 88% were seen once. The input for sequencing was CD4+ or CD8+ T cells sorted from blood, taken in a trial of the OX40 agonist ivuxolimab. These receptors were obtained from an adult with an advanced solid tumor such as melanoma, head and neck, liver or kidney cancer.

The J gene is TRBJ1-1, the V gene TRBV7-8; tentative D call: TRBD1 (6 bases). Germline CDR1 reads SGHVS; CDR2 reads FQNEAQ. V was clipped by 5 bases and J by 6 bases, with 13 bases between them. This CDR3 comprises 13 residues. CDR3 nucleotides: TGTGCCAGCAGCGCCTACAGGGATGCTGAAGCTTTCTTT. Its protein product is CASSAYRDAEAFF.

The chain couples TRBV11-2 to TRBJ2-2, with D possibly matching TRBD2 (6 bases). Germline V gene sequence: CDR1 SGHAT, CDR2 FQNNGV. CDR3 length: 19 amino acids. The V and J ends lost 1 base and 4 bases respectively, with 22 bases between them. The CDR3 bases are TGTGCCAGCAGCTTAGGCCCCCCCCGTGGAGGGGTGGGCACCGGGGAGCTGTTTTTT. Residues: CASSLGPPRGGVGTGELFF.

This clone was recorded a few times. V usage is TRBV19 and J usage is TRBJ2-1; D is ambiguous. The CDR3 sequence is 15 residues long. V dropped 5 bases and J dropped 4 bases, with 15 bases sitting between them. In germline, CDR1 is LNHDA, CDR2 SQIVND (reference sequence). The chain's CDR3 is CASSPSRLGYNEQFF. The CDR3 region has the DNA TGTGCCAGTAGTCCTTCCCGCCTGGGGTACAATGAGCAGTTCTTC.

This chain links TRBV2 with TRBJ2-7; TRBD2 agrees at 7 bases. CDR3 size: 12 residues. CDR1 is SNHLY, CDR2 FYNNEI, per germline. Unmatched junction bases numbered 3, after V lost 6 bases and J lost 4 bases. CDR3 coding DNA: TGTGCCAGCAGGCCCGGGAGGTACGAGCAGTACTTC. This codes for CASRPGRYEQYF.

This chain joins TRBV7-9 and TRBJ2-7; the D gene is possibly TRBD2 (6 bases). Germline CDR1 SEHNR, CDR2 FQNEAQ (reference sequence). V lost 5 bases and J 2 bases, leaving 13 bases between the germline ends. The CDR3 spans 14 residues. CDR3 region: CASSDWDSTYEQYF. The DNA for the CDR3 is TGTGCCAGCAGCGACTGGGACTCCACCTACGAGCAGTACTTC. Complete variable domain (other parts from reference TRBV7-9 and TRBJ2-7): DTGVSQNPRHKITKRGQNVTFRCDPISEHNRLYWYRQTLGQGPEFLTYFQNEAQLEKSRLLSDRFSAERPKGSFSTLEIQRTEQGDSAMYLCASSDWDSTYEQYFGPGTRLTVT.

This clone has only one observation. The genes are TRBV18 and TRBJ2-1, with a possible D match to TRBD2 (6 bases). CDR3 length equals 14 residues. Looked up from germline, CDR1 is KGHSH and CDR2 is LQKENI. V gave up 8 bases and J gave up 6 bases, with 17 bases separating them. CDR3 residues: CASLLELEGNEQFF. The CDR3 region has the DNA TGTGCCAGCCTCCTCGAGCTGGAGGGCAATGAGCAGTTCTTC.

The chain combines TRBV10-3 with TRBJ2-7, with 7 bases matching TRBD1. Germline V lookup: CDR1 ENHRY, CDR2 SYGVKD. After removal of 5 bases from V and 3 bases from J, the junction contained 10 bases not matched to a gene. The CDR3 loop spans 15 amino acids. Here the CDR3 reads CAISTPGQSNYEQYF. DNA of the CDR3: TGTGCCATCAGTACTCCGGGACAGTCGAACTACGAGCAGTACTTC.

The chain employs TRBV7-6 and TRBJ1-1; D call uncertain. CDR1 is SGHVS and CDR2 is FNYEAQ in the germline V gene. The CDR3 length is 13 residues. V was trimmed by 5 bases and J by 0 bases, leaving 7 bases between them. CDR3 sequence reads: CASSLTVNTEAFF. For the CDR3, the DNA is TGTGCCAGCAGCCTCACAGTGAACACTGAAGCTTTCTTT.

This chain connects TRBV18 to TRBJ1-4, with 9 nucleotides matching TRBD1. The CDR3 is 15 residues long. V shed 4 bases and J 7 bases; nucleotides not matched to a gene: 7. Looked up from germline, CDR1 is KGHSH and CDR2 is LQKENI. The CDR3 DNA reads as TGTGCCAGCTCACTTACAGGGGGCGACTCTGAAAAACTGTTTTTT. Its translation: CASSLTGGDSEKLFF.

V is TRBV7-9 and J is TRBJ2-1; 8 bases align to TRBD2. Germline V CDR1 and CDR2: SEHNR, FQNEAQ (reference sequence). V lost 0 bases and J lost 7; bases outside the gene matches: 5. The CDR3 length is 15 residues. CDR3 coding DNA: TGTGCCAGCAGCTTAGCTAGCGGGGAGGTAAATGAGCAGTTCTTC. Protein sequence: CASSLASGEVNEQFF.

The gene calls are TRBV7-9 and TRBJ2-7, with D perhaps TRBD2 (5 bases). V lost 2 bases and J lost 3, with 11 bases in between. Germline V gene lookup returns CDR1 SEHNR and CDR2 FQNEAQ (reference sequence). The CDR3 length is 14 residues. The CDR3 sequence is CASSLTAEGYEQYF. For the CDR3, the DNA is TGTGCCAGCAGCTTAACAGCAGAGGGCTACGAGCAGTACTTC.

In nucleotides, the CDR3 is TGTGCCATCTCCCCCCCAGATTACTATGGCTACACCTTC. Residues: CAISPPDYYGYTF. The chain combines TRBV7-9 with TRBJ1-2; D unresolved. CDR1 and CDR2 (germline): SEHNR, FQNEAQ (reference sequence). The CDR3 is 13 residues long. Trimming shortened V by 10 bases and J by 3 bases, and 15 bases separated the two germline ends.

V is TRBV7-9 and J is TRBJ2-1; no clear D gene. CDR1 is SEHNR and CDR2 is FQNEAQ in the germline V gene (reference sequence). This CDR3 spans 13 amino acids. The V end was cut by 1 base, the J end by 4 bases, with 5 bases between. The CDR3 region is CASSLVPYNEQFF. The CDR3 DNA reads TGTGCCAGCAGCTTAGTTCCTTACAATGAGCAGTTCTTC.

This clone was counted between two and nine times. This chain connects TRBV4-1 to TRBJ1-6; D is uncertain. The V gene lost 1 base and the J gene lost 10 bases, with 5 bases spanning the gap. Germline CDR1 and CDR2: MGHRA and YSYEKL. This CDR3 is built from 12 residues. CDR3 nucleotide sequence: TGCGCCAGCAGCCAAGGGTCGTCACCCCTCCACTTT. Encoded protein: CASSQGSSPLHF.

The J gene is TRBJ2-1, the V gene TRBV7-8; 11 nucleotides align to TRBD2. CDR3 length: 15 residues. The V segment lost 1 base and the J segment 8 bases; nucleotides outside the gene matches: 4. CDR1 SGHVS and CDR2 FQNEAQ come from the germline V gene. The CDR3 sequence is CASSLELAGVYEQFF. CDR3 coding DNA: TGTGCCAGCAGCTTAGAACTAGCGGGAGTATATGAGCAGTTCTTC.

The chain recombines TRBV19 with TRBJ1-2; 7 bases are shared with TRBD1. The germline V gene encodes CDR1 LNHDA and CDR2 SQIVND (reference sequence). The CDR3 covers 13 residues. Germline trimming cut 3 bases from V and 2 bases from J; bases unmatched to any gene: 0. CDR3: CASSMTGNYGYTF. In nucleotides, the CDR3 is TGTGCCAGTAGTATGACAGGGAACTATGGCTACACCTTC. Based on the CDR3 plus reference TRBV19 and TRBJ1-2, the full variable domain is DGGITQSPKYLFRKEGQNVTLSCEQNLNHDAMYWYRQDPGQGLRLIYYSQIVNDFQKGDIAEGYSVSREKKESFPLTVTSAQKNPTAFYLCASSMTGNYGYTFGSGTRLTVV.

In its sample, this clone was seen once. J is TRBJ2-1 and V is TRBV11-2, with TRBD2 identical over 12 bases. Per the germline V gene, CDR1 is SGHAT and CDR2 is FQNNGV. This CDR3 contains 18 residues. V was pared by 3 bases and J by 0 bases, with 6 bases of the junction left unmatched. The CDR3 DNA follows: TGTGCCAGCAGCTTCCGACTAGCGGGAGAACCCTCCTACAATGAGCAGTTCTTC. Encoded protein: CASSFRLAGEPSYNEQFF.

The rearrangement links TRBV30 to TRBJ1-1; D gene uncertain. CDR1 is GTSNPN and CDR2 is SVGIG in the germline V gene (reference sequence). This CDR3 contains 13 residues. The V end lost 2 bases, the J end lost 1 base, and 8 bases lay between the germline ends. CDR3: CAWSLGGNTEAFF. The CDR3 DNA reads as TGTGCCTGGAGTTTGGGAGGGAACACTGAAGCTTTCTTT.

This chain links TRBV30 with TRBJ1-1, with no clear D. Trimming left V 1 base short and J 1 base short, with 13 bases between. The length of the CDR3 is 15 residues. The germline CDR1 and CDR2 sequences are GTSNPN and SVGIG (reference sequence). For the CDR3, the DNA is TGTGCCTGGAGTGAGCAGTTATCTTGGAACACTGAAGCTTTCTTT. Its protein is CAWSEQLSWNTEAFF.

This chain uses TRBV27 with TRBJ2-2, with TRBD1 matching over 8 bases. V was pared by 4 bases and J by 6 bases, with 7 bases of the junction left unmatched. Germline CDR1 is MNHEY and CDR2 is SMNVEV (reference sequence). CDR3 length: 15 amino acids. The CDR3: CASSSTGVWAGELFF. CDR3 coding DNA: TGTGCCAGCAGTTCGACAGGGGTGTGGGCCGGGGAGCTGTTTTTT.